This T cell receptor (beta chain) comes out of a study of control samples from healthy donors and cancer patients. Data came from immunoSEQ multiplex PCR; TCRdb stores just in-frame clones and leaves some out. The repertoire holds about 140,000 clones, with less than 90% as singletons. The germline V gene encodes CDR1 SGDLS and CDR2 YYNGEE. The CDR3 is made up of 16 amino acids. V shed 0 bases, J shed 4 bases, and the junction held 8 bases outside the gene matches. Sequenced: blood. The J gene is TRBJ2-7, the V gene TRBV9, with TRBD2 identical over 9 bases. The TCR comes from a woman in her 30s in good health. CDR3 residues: CASSVGLAGAGYEQYF. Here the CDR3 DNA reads TGTGCCAGCAGCGTAGGGTTAGCGGGGGCCGGGTACGAGCAGTACTTC.